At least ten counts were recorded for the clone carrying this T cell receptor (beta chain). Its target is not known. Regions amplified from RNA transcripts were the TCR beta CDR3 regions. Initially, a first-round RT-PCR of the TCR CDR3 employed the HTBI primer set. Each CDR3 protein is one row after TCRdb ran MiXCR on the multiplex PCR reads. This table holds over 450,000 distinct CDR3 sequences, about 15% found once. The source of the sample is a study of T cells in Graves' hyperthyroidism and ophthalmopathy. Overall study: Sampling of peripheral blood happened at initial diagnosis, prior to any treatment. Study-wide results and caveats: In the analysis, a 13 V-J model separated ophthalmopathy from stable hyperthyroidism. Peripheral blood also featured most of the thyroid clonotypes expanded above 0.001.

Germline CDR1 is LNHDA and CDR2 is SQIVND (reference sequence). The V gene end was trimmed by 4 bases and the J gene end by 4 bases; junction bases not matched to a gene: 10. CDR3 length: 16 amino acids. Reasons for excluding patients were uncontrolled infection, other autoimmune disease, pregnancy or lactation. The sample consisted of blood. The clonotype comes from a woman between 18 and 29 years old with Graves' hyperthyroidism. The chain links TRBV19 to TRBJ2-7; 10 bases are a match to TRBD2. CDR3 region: CASSTRTSGYEYEQYF. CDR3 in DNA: TGTGCCAGTAGTACCCGGACTAGCGGCTATGAGTACGAGCAGTACTTC.